This T cell receptor (beta chain) appears in the sequencing data of a study of blood T cells in healthy people across ages (dated by TCRdb to about 2015). Describing the broader study: In model experiments, template switching captured about one uniquely barcoded TCR beta cDNA molecule for every two T cells. To avoid experimental bias, donors of different ages were spread randomly across the sequencing lanes. Two additional independent replicas of 1 million unique cDNA reads from the same blood draw were analyzed for two donors (one aged 18 to 30 and one aged 80 or older). To track age-related changes in TCR beta repertoire diversity, the study relied on deep sequencing normalized with unique cDNA molecular identifiers. Donors were grouped into four age groups: young (average roughly 15 years), middle-aged (around 39), aged (about 60) and long-lived (just over 80). On the study overall, not on this receptor specifically: Estimates of total diversity from one million sequenced T cells were regarded as lower bounds and underestimates. As age increased, observed TCR beta diversity per million T cells dropped in a roughly linear way, and a significant reduction was already evident by age about 40. Bulk unsorted PBMC profiling prevented conclusive comparison of naive and antigen-experienced compartments. The CMV infection status of donors was not known, potentially confounding age-related changes in expanded clonotypes. A strong correlation was found between observed TCR beta diversity and the percentage of naive T cells measured by flow cytometry. Compared with the aged group, the long-lived group had more naive CD4+ T cells, fewer expanded clones and increased TCR diversity, suggesting age selection.

The method was 5' RACE. Instrument used: Illumina HiSeq 2500. A second PCR of 7 to 11 cycles was run with a J-beta primer mix and a sample-barcoded 5' primer. A unique molecular identifier was introduced onto each TCR beta cDNA molecule by a template-switch 5' adaptor carrying 12 random nucleotides. Each sample yielded at least 2.5 million CDR3-containing paired-end reads. First-strand cDNA was synthesized from all RNA with the Mint cDNA synthesis kit, primed by a TRBC-specific oligonucleotide. After uracil-DNA glycosylase treatment, a first 18-cycle PCR used universal primers M1SS and BC2_uni_R on all cDNA. As for the original processing: For normalization, 1 million high-quality reads, each with a distinct molecular identifier, were randomly selected from each sample. Instead of being binned into consensus sequences, reads with shared molecular identifiers were discarded. CDR3 identification, clonotype clustering and error correction used MiTCR with a Q25 quality threshold and the strictest error-elimination algorithm. Lower-bound total TCR beta diversity was estimated with a nonparametric unseen species model using Euler transformation. TCRdb trimmed public reads at Q25 via fastp, called clones via MiXCR and kept in-frame beta chains. Entries are consolidated by CDR3 protein sequence, retaining the most common genes and DNA. The V and J calls follow TCRdb's processing rather than the paper's. The sample profile shows hundreds of thousands of distinct CDR3 sequences; around two fifths of them were found once. The ten largest account for 25% to 30% of the sample.

Systemically healthy Caucasian individuals from Russia, approximately 39 in total and aged roughly 6 to 90 years, were included as donors. Around 10 milliliters of peripheral blood were drawn from each donor into EDTA-treated Vacutainer tubes. PBMCs were isolated by Ficoll-Paque density-gradient centrifugation, with at least 7 million obtained per sample. Trizol reagent was used to extract total RNA from the PBMCs, yielding at least 5 micrograms per sample. The percentages of naive CD45RAhigh/CD27high T cells were determined by flow cytometry on a PBMC aliquot from every donor. This clonotype was seen more than once but under ten times. The specificity of this receptor is unknown. Base qualities are not provided; no much larger clone lies one nucleotide away. Trimming takes 3 bases off V and 4 bases off J; junction bases not matched to a gene: 3. The CDR3 sequence holds 14 residues, the cysteine and phenylalanine included. Of the read, only the CDR3 DNA is kept; its 42 bases are in frame from base 1.

The sequence is built from TRBV12-3 or TRBV12-4 and TRBJ2-5, and TRBD2 aligns with 9 junction nucleotides. The source is a man of 80 years or more in good health. Source material: blood. The bases read TGTGCCAGCAGTTTGAATAGCGGGAGAGAGACCCAGTACTTC. This encodes CASSLNSGRETQYF.